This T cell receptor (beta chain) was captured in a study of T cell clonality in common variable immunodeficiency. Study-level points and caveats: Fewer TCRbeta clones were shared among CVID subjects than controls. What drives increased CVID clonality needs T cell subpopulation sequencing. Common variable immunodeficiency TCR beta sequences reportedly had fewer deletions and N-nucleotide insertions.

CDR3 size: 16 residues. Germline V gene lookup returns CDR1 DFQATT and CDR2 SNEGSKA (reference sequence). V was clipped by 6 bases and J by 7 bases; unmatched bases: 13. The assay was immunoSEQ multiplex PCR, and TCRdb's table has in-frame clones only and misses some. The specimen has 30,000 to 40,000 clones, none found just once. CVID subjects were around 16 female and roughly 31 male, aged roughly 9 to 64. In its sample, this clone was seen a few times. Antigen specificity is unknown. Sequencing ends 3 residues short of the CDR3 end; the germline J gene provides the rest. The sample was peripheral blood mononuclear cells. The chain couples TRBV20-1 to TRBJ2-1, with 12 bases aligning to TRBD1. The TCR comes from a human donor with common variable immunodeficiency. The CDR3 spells CSAPSSGTGGWNEQFF. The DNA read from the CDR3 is TGCAGTGCCCCCTCCTCCGGGACAGGGGGCTGGAATGAG.